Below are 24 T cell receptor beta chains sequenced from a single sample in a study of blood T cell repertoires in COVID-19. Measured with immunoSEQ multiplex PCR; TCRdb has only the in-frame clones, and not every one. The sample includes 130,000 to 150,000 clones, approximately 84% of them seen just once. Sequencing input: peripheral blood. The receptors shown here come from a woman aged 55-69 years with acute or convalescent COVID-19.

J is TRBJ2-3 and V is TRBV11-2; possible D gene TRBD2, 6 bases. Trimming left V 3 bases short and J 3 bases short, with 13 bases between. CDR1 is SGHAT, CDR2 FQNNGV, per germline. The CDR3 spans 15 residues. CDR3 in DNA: TGTGCCAGCAGCTTTGGGCGGGAACGAACAGATACGCAGTATTTT. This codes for CASSFGRERTDTQYF.

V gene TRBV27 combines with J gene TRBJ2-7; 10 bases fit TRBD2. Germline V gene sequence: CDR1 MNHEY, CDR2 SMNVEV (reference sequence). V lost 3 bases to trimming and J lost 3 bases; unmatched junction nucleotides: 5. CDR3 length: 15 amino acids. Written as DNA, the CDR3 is TGTGCCAGCAGTTTCGCTTGGACTAGCGGCTACGAGCAGTACTTC. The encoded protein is CASSFAWTSGYEQYF.

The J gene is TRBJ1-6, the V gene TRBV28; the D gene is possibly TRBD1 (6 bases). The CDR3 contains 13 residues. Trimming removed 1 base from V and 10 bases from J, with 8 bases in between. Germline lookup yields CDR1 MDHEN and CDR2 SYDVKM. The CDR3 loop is CASSLFQGSPLHF. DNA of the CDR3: TGTGCCAGCAGTTTATTCCAGGGGTCACCCCTCCACTTT. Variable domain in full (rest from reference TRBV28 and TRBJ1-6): DVKVTQSSRYLVKRTGEKVFLECVQDMDHENMFWYRQDPGLGLRLIYFSYDVKMKEKGDIPEGYSVSREKKERFSLILESASTNQTSMYLCASSLFQGSPLHFGNGTRLTVT.

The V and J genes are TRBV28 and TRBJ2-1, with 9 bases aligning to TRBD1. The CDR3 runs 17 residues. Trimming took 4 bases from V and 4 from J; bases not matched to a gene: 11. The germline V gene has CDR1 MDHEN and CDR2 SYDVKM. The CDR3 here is CASSSLSGQGLYNEQFF. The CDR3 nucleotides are TGTGCCAGCAGTTCTCTCTCGGGACAGGGATTATACAATGAGCAGTTCTTC.

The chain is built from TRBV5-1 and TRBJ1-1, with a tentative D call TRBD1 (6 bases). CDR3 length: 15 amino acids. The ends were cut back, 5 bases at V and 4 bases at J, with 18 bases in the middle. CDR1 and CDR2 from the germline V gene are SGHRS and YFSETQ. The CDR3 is CASSQLTGIPTEAFF. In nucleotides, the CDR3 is TGCGCCAGCAGTCAGTTAACAGGGATTCCCACTGAAGCTTTCTTT.

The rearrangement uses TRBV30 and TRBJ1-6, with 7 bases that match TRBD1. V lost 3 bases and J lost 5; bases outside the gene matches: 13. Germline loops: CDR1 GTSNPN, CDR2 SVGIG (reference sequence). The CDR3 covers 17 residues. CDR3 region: CAWSANRGSWDNSPLHF. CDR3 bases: TGTGCCTGGAGCGCGAACAGGGGAAGCTGGGATAATTCACCCCTCCACTTT.

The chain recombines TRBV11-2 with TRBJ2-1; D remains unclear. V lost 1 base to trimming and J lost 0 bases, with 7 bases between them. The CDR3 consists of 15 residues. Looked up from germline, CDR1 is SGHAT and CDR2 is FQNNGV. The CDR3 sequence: CASSLGESSYNEQFF. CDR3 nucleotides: TGTGCCAGCAGCTTAGGAGAGAGCTCCTACAATGAGCAGTTCTTC.

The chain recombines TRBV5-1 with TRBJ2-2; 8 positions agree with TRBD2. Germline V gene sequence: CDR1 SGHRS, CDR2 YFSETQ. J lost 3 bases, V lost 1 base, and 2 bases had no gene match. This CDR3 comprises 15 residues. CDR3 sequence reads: CASSLPGGYTGELFF. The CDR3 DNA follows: TGCGCCAGCAGCTTGCCGGGAGGGTACACCGGGGAGCTGTTTTTT.

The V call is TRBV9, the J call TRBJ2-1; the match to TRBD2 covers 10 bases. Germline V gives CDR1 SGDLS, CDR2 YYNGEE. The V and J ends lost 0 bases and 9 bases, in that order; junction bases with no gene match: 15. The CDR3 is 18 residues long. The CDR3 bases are TGTGCCAGCAGCGTAGGTCTGAGCGGGAGGGCCGAAATCGCTGAGCAGTTCTTC. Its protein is CASSVGLSGRAEIAEQFF.

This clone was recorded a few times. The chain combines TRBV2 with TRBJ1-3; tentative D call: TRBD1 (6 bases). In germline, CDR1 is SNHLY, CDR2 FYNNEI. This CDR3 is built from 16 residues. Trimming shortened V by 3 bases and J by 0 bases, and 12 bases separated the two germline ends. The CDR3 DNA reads TGTGCCAGCAGTGAGACAGGCTTGCACTCTGGAAACACCATATATTTT. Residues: CASSETGLHSGNTIYF.

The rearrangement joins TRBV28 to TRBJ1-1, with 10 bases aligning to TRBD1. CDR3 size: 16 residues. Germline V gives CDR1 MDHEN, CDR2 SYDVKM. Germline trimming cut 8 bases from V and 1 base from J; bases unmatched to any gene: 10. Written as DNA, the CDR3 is TGTGCCAGCGCCATCGACAGGGGGCGAGGGAACACTGAAGCTTTCTTT. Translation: CASAIDRGRGNTEAFF.

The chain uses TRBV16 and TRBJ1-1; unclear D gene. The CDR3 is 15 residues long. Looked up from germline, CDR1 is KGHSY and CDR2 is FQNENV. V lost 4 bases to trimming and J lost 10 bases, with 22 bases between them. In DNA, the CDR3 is TGTGCCAGCAGCCCCTCCCGGTCAACATCGGCGGGAGCTTTCTTT. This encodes CASSPSRSTSAGAFF.

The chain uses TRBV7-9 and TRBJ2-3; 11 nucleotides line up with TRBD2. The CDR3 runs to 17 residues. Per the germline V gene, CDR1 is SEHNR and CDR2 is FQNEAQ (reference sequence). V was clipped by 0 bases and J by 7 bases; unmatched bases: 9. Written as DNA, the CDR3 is TGTGCCAGCAGCTTAGCGGACATCCTAGCGGGAGGTTATACGCAGTATTTT. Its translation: CASSLADILAGGYTQYF. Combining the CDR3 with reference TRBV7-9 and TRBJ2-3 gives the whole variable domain DTGVSQNPRHKITKRGQNVTFRCDPISEHNRLYWYRQTLGQGPEFLTYFQNEAQLEKSRLLSDRFSAERPKGSFSTLEIQRTEQGDSAMYLCASSLADILAGGYTQYFGPGTRLTVL.

The CDR3 coding sequence is TGTGCCTGGAGTGTACAGCCCAGCTATGGCTACACCTTC. Protein: CAWSVQPSYGYTF. The rearrangement links TRBV30 to TRBJ1-2, with D hard to call. Germline CDR1 is GTSNPN and CDR2 is SVGIG (reference sequence). Trimming shortened V by 0 bases and J by 4 bases, and 9 bases separated the two germline ends. The CDR3 covers 13 residues.

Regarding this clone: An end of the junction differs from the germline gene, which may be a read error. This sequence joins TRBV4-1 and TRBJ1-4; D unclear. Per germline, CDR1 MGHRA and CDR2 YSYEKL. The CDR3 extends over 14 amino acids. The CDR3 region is CASGQAATNEKLFF. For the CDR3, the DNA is TGCGCCAGCGGCCAAGCTGCAACTAATGAAAAACTGTTTTTT.

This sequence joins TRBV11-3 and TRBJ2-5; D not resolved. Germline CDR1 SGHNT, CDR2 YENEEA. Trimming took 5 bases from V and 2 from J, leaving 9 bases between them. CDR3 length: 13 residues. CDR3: CASSRDGQETQYF. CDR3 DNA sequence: TGTGCCAGCAGCCGCGATGGTCAAGAGACCCAGTACTTC.

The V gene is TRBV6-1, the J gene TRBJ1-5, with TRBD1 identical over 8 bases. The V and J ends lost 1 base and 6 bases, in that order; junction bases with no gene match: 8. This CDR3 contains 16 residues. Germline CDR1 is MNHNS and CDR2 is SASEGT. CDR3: CASSEGDRGRGQPQHF. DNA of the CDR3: TGTGCCAGCAGTGAAGGTGACAGGGGTAGGGGTCAGCCCCAGCATTTT.

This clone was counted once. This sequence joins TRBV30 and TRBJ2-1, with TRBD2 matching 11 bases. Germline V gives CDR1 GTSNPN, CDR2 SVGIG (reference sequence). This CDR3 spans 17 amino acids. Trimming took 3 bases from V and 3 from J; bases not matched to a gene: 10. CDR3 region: CAWRRLAGGGVYNEQFF. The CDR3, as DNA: TGTGCCTGGAGAAGGCTAGCGGGAGGAGGGGTCTACAATGAGCAGTTCTTC.

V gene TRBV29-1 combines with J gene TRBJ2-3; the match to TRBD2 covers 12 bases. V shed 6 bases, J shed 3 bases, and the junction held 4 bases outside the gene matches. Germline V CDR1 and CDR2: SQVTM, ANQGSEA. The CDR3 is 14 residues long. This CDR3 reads CSVSGTSGTDTQYF. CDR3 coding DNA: TGCAGCGTCTCCGGGACTAGCGGGACAGATACGCAGTATTTT.

The CDR3 DNA sequence: TGCGCCAGCAGCTTGGGGCGGAAGGAAAGCACAGATACGCAGTATTTT. Protein sequence: CASSLGRKESTDTQYF. The rearrangement uses TRBV5-1 and TRBJ2-3; no clear D gene. Trimming left V 0 bases short and J 0 bases short, with 11 bases between. Germline CDR1 is SGHRS and CDR2 is YFSETQ. This CDR3 is 16 amino acids long. The full variable domain, its missing parts supplied by reference TRBV5-1 and TRBJ2-3, is KAGVTQTPRYLIKTRGQQVTLSCSPISGHRSVSWYQQTPGQGLQFLFEYFSETQRNKGNFPGRFSGRQFSNSRSEMNVSTLELGDSALYLCASSLGRKESTDTQYFGPGTRLTVL.

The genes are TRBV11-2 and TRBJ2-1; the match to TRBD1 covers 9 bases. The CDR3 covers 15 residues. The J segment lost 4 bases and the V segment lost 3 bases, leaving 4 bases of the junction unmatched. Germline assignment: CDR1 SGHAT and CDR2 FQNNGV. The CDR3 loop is CASSFGQGRYNEQFF. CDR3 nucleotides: TGTGCCAGCAGCTTTGGACAGGGGCGTTACAATGAGCAGTTCTTC. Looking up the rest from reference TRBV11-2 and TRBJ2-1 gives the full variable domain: EAGVAQSPRYKIIEKRQSVAFWCNPISGHATLYWYQQILGQGPKLLIQFQNNGVVDDSQLPKDRFSAERLKGVDSTLKIQPAKLEDSAVYLCASSFGQGRYNEQFFGPGTRLTVL.

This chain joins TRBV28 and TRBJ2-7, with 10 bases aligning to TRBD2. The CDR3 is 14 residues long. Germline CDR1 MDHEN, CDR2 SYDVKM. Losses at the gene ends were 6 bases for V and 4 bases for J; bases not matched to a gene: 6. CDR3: CASSVSGRQYEQYF. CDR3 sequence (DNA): TGTGCCAGCAGCGTTAGCGGGAGGCAGTACGAGCAGTACTTC. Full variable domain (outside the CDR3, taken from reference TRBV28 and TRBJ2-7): DVKVTQSSRYLVKRTGEKVFLECVQDMDHENMFWYRQDPGLGLRLIYFSYDVKMKEKGDIPEGYSVSREKKERFSLILESASTNQTSMYLCASSVSGRQYEQYFGPGTRLTVT.

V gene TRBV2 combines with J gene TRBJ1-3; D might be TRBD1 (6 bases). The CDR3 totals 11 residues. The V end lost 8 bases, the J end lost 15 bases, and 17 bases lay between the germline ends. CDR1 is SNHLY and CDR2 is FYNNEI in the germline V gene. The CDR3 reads CASQPRDMAYF. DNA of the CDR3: TGTGCCAGCCAACCACGGGACATGGCATATTTT.

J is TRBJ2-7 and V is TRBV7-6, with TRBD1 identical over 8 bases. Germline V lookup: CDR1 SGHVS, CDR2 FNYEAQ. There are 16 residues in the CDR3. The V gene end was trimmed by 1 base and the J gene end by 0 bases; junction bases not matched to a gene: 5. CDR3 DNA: TGTGCCAGCAGCTTAGTTGGGACAGGCCCCTCCTACGAGCAGTACTTC. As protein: CASSLVGTGPSYEQYF.